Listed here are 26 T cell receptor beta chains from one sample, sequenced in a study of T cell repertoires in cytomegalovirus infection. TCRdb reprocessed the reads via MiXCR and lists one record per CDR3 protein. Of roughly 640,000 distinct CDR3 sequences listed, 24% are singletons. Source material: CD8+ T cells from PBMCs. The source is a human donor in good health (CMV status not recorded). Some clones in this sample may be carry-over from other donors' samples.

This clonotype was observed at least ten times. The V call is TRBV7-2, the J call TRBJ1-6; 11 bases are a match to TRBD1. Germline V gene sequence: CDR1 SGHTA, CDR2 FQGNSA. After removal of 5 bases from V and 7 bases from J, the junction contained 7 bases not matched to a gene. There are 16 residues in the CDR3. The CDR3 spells CASSATGTGGNSPLHF. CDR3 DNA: TGTGCCAGCAGCGCTACCGGGACAGGGGGAAATTCACCCCTCCACTTT. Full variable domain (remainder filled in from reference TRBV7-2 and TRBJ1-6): GAGVSQSPSNKVTEKGKDVELRCDPISGHTALYWYRQSLGQGLEFLIYFQGNSAPDKSGLPSDRFSAERTGGSVSTLTIQRTQQEDSAVYLCASSATGTGGNSPLHFGNGTRLTVT.

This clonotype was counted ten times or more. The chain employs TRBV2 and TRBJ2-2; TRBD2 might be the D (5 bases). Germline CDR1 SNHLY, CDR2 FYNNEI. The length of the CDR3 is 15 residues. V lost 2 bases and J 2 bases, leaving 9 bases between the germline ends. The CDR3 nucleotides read TGTGCCAGCAGTGAACGGGGAATAAACACCGGGGAGCTGTTTTTT. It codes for CASSERGINTGELFF.

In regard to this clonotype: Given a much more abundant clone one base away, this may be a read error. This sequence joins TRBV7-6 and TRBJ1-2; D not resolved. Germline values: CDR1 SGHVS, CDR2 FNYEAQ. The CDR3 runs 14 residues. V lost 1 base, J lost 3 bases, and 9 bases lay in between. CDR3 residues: CASSLGSGHYGYTF. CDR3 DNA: TGTGCCAGCAGCTTAGGTTCTGGACACTATGGCTACACCTTC.

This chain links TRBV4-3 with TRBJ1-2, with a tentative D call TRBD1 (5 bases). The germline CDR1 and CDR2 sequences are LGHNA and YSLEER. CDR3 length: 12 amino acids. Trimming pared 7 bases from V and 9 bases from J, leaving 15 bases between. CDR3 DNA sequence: TGCGCCAGCATACAGGTCCCTCCCCGCTACACCTTC. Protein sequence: CASIQVPPRYTF.

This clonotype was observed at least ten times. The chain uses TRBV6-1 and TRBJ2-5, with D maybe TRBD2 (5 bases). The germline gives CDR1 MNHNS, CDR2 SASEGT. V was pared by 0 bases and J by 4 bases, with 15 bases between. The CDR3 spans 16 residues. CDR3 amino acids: CASSEARVQVGETQYF. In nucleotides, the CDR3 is TGTGCCAGCAGTGAAGCGAGGGTCCAGGTCGGAGAGACCCAGTACTTC.

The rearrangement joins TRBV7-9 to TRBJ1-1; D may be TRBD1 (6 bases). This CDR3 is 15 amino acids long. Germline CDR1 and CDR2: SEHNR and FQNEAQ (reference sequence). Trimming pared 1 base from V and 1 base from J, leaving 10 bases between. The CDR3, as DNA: TGTGCCAGCAGCTTAGTGCAGGGACAGAACACTGAAGCTTTCTTT. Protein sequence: CASSLVQGQNTEAFF.

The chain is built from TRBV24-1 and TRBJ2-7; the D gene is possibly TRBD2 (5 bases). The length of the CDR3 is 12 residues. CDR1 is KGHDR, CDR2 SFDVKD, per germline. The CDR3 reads CANSFGDYEQYV. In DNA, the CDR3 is TGTGCCAACAGTTTCGGGGATTACGAGCAGTACGTC.

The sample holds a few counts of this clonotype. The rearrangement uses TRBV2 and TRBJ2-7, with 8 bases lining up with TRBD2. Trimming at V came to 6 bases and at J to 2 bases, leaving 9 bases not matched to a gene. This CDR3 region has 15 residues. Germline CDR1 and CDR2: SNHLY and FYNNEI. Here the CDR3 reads CASRGRGGPAYEQYF. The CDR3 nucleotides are TGTGCCAGCAGGGGTCGGGGGGGCCCGGCCTACGAGCAGTACTTC.

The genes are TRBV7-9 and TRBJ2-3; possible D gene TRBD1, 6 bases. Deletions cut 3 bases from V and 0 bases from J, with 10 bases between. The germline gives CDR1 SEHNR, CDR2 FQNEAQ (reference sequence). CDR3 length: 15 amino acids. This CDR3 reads CASSFWTVSTDTQYF. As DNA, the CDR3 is TGTGCCAGCAGCTTCTGGACAGTTAGCACAGATACGCAGTATTTT.

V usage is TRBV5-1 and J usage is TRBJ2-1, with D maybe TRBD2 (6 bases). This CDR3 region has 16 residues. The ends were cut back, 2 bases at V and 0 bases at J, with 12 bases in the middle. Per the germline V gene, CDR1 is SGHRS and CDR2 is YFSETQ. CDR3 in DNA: TGCGCCAGCAGCTTCCAGGAGGGCCTCTCCTACAATGAGCAGTTCTTC. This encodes CASSFQEGLSYNEQFF.

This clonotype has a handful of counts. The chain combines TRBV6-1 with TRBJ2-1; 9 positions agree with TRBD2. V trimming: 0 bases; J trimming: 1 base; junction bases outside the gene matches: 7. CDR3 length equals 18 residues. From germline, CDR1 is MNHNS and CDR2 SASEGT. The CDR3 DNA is TGTGCCAGCAGTGAAGCAAGCGGGGGGTTCCTATCCTACAATGAGCAGTTCTTC. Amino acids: CASSEASGGFLSYNEQFF.

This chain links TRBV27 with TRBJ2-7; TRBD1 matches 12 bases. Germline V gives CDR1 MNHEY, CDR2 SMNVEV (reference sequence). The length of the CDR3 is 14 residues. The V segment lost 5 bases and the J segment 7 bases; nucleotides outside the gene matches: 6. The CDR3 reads CASSQGTGGGEQYF. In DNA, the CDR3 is TGTGCCAGCAGTCAAGGGACAGGGGGCGGTGAGCAGTACTTC.

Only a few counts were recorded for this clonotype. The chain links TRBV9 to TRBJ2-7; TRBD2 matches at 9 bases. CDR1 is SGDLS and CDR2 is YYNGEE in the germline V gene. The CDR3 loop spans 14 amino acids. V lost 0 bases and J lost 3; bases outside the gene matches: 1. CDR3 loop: CASSVGLADYEQYF. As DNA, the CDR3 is TGTGCCAGCAGCGTAGGACTAGCGGACTACGAGCAGTACTTC.

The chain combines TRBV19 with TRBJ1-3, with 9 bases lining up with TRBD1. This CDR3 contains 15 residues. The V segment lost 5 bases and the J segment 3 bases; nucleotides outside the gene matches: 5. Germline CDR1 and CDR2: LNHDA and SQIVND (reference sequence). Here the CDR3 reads CASSYRGRIGNTIYF. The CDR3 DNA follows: TGTGCCAGTAGTTACAGGGGGCGGATTGGAAACACCATATATTTT.

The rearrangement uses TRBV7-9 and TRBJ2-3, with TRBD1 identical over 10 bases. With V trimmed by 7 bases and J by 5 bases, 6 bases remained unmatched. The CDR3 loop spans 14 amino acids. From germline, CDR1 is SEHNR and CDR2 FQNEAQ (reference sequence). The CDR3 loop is CASTGTGEGDTQYF. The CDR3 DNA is TGTGCCAGCACCGGGACAGGGGAAGGAGATACGCAGTATTTT.

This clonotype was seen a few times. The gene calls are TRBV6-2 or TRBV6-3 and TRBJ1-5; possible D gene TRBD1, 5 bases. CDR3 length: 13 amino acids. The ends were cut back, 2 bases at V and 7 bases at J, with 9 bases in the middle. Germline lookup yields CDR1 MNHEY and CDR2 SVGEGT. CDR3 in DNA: TGTGCCAGCAGTTACGGGGGATACCAGCCCCAGCATTTT. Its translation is CASSYGGYQPQHF.

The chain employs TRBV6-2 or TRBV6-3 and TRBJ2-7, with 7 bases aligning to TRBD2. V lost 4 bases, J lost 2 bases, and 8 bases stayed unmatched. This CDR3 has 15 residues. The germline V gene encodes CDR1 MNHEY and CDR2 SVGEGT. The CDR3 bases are TGTGCCAGCAGTTGGAGGCCCGGGGGGACCTACGAGCAGTACGTC. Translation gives CASSWRPGGTYEQYV.

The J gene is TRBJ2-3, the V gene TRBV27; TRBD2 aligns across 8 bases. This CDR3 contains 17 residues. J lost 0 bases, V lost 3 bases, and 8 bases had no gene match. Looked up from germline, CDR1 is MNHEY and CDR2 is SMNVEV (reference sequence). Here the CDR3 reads CASSFLSGGGSTDTQYF. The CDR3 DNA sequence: TGTGCCAGCAGTTTCCTTAGCGGCGGGGGGAGCACAGATACGCAGTATTTT.

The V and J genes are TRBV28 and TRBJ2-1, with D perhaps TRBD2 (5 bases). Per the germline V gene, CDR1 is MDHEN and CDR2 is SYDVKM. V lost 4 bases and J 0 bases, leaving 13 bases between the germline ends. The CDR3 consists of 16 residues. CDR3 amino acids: CASSYAGQSSYNEQFF. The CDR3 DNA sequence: TGTGCCAGCAGTTATGCGGGTCAAAGCTCCTACAATGAGCAGTTCTTC.

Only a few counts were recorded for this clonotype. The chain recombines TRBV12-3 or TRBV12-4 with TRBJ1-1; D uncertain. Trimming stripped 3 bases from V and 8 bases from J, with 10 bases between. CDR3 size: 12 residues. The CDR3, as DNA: TGTGCCAGCAGTTTGTGGCCCGCAGAAGCTTTCTTT. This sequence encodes CASSLWPAEAFF.

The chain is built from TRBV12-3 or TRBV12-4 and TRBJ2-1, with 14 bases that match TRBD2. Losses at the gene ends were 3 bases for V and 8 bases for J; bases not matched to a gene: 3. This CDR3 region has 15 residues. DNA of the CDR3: TGTGCCAGCAGTTTCGGGACTAGCGGGGGCGATGAGCAGTTCTTC. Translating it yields CASSFGTSGGDEQFF.

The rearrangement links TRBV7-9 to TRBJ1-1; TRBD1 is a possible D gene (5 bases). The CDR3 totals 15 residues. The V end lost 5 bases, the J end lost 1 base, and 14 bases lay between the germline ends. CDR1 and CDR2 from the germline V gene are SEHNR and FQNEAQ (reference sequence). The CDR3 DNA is TGTGCCAGCAGCCCCCCTCGGGGGGAGAACACTGAAGCTTTCTTT. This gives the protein CASSPPRGENTEAFF.

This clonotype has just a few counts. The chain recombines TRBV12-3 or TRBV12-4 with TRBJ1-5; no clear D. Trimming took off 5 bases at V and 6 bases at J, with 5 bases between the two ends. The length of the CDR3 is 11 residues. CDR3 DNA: TGTGCCAGCAGTCATGGTCAGCCCCAGCATTTT. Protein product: CASSHGQPQHF.

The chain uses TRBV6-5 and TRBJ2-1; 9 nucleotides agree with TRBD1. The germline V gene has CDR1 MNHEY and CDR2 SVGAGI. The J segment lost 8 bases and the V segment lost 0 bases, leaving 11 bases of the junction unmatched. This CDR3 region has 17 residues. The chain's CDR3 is CASSYSRDRVQLDEQFF. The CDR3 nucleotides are TGTGCCAGCAGTTACTCGCGGGACAGGGTTCAGTTGGATGAGCAGTTCTTC.

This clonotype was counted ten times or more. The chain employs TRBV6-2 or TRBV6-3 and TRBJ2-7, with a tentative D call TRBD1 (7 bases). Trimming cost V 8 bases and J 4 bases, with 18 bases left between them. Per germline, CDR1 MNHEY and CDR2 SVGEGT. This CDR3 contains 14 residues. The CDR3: CASAEAGQPYEQYV. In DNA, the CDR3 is TGTGCCAGCGCCGAGGCGGGACAGCCGTACGAGCAGTACGTC.

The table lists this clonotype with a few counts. CDR3 nucleotides: TGTGCCAGCAAAACAGGGGGCACTGAAGCTTTCTTT. It translates to CASKTGGTEAFF. The rearrangement links TRBV12-3 or TRBV12-4 to TRBJ1-1, with 8 bases lining up with TRBD1. V was pared by 7 bases and J by 4 bases, with 2 bases of the junction left unmatched. The CDR3 covers 12 residues.